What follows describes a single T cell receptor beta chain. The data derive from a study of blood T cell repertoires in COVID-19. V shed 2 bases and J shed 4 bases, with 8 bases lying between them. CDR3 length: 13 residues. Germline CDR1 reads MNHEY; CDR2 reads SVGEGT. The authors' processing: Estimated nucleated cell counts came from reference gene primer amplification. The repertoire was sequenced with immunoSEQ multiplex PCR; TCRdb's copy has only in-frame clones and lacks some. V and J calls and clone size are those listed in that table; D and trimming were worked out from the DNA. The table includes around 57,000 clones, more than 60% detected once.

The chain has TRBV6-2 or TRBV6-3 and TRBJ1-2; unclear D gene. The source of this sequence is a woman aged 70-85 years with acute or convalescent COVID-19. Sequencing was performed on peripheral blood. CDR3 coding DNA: TGTGCCAGCAGTTACGAGCGAGGCTATGGCTACACCTTC. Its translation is CASSYERGYGYTF.